This is a list of T cell receptor beta chains from one sample in a study of T cell repertoires in cytomegalovirus infection. Each CDR3 protein is one row after TCRdb ran MiXCR on the reads. The repertoire has fewer than 550,000 distinct CDR3 sequences, 16% of them found once; the top ten carry roughly 25%. The sequenced sample consisted of CD8+ T cells from PBMCs. The receptors stem from a human donor in good health (CMV status not recorded). Some clones in this sample may be carry-over from other donors' samples. Both conserved end residues are trimmed from each CDR3. Fields, in order: J gene, V gene, CDR3 protein.

TRBJ2-7 TRBV20-1 RVPTGRYEQY
TRBJ2-1 TRBV9 ASSVEGRIVNEQF
TRBJ2-6 TRBV7-3 ASSSGGVGSGANVLT
TRBJ2-3 TRBV6-1 ASSDRWDRTDTQY
TRBJ2-1 TRBV3-1 ASSQAGQGFDEQF
TRBJ2-5 TRBV27 ASSSLAGGWETQY
TRBJ2-7 TRBV2 ASSEDRSSYEQY
TRBJ2-3 TRBV10-3 AISRDSTDTQY
TRBJ2-7 TRBV13 ASMENAAYEQY
TRBJ1-5 TRBV28 ASSPTGVDQH
TRBJ1-5 TRBV27 ASSLGGGVRNQPQH
TRBJ2-1 TRBV19 ASSNPRTSGVYNEQF
TRBJ1-5 TRBV6-6 ASSSPRGHQANQPQH
TRBJ1-2 TRBV6-5 ASSRTGSFRGYT
TRBJ2-1 TRBV7-9 ASSKQRYSSYNEQF
TRBJ1-2 TRBV27 ASVPGPYGYT
TRBJ2-7 TRBV7-8 ASSLDVGGNEQY
TRBJ2-2 TRBV19 ASSADRGTAGELF
TRBJ1-3 TRBV27 ASSADGNTIY
TRBJ1-5 TRBV6-6 ASQGYGQPQH
TRBJ2-5 TRBV27 ASSLDKEASQETQY
TRBJ2-2 TRBV28 ASTLGARRVTGELF
TRBJ1-3 TRBV6-5 ASRLIAGQAGNTIY
TRBJ1-2 TRBV7-9 ASSQGHGPNYGYT
TRBJ1-2 TRBV27 ASSLKARGQGYYGYT
TRBJ1-5 TRBV15 ATSSILRDNNQPQH
TRBJ2-3 TRBV11-2 ASSLAPGQGSLAGGEARTDTQY
TRBJ1-5 TRBV5-1 ASSLSKRAGGVQPQH
TRBJ2-2 TRBV5-1 ASSLEVEGELF
TRBJ1-1 TRBV5-1 ASSLATSGTPEAF
TRBJ2-1 TRBV7-6 ASSLVAARAHEQF
TRBJ2-5 TRBV14 ASSQVLNLALWETQY
TRBJ2-3 TRBV6-5 ASSYSPDRGTDTQY
TRBJ1-1 TRBV19 ASSTEGTMNTEAF
TRBJ2-3 TRBV7-9 ASSPGGEAGEVTDTQY
TRBJ1-2 TRBV27 ASSFGEGTGLRDGYT
TRBJ2-7 TRBV2 ASSLRQAGYEQY
TRBJ1-2 TRBV19 ASHKTYRDRGDYGYT
TRBJ1-6 TRBV4-2 ASSLPSRPNSPLH
TRBJ2-1 TRBV12-3/TRBV12-4 ASSQRGLAGLNEQF
TRBJ2-7 TRBV20-1 SARSDRHTSYEQY
TRBJ2-6 TRBV27 ASSRGGQVGPGANVLT
TRBJ2-1 TRBV20-1 SAQLAGDHEQF
TRBJ2-5 TRBV19 ASSIILSQETQY
TRBJ1-2 TRBV27 ASSLSPGSRGYGYT